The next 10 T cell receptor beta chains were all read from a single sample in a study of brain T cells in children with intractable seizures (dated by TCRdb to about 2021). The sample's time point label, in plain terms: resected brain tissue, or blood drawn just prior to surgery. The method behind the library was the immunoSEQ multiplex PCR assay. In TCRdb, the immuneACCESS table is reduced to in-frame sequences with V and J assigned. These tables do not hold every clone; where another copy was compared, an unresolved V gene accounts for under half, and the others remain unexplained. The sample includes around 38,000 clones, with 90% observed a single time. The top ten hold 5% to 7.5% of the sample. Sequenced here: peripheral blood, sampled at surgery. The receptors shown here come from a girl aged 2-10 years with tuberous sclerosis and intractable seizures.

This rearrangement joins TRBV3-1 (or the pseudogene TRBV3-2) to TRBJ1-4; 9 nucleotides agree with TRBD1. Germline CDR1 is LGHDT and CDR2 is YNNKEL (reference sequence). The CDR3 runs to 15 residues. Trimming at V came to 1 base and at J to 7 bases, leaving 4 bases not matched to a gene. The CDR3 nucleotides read TGTGCCAGCAGCCAAGCCGGGACAGGGTTTGAAAAACTGTTTTTT. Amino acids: CASSQAGTGFEKLFF.

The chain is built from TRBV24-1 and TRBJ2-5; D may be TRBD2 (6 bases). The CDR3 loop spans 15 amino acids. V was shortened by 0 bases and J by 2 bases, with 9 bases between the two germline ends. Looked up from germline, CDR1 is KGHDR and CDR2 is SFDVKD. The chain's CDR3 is CATSDLSSGQETQYF. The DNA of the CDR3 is TGTGCCACCAGTGATTTGAGCAGCGGGCAAGAGACCCAGTACTTC.

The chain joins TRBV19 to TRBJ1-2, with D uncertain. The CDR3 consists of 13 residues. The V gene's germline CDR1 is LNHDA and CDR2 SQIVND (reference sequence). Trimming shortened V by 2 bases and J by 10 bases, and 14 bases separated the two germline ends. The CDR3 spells CASSISLLIDYTF. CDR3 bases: TGTGCCAGTAGTATATCCCTTCTAATCGACTACACCTTC. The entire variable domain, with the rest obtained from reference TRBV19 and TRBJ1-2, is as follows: DGGITQSPKYLFRKEGQNVTLSCEQNLNHDAMYWYRQDPGQGLRLIYYSQIVNDFQKGDIAEGYSVSREKKESFPLTVTSAQKNPTAFYLCASSISLLIDYTFGSGTRLTVV.

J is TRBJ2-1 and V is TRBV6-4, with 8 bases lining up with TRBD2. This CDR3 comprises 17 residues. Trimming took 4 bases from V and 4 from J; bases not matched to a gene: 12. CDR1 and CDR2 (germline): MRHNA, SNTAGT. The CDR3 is CASSVLFSGDAYNEQFF. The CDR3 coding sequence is TGTGCCAGCAGTGTCCTCTTTAGCGGGGACGCTTACAATGAGCAGTTCTTC.

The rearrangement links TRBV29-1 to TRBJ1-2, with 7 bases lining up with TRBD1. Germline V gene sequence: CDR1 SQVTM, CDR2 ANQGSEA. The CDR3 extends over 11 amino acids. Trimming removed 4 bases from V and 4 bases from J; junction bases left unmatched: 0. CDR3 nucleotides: TGCAGCGTTGGGGACAGCTATGGCTACACCTTC. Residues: CSVGDSYGYTF.

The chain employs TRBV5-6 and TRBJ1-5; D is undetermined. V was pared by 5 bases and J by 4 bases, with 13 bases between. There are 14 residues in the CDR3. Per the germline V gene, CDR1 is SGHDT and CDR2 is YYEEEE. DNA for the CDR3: TGTGCCAGCAGTCTGCCGAGGCTTAATCAGCCCCAGCATTTT. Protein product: CASSLPRLNQPQHF.

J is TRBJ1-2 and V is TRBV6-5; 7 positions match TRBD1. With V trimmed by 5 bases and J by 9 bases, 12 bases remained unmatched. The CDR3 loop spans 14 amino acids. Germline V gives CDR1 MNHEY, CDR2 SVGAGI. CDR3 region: CASSNWGSGGSYTF. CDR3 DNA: TGTGCCAGCAGTAACTGGGGATCAGGGGGTAGCTACACCTTC.

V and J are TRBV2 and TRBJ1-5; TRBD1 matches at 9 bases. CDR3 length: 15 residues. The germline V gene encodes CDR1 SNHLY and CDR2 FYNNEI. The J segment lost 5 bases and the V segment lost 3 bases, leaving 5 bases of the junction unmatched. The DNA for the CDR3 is TGTGCCAGCAGTGAGGACAGGGGTAGGGATCAGCCCCAGCATTTT. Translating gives CASSEDRGRDQPQHF.

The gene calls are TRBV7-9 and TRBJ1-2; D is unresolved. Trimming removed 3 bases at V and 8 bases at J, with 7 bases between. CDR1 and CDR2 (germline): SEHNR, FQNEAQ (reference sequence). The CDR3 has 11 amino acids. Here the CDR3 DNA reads TGTGCCAGCAGCTTCCTGAGGGGCTACACCTTC. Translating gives CASSFLRGYTF.

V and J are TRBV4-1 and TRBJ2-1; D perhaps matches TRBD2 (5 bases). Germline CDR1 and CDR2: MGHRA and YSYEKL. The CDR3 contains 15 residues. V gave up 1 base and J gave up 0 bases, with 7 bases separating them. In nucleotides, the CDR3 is TGCGCCAGCAGCCAAGGGAGGAGCTCCTACAATGAGCAGTTCTTC. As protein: CASSQGRSSYNEQFF.